The T cell receptor beta chain described here comes from a study of T cell repertoires in cytomegalovirus infection (dated by TCRdb to between 2018 and 2021). Regarding the research as a whole: Because public TCR beta signatures pointed to carriage of CMV infection together with the matching HLA type, the HLA type of each donor mattered for the analysis. On the study overall, not on this receptor specifically: In both this cohort and an independent cohort of some 370 donors, the cumulative frequency of public TCR beta family members distinguished carriers of CMV infection plus the relevant HLA type. The ex vivo response was dominated by HLA-C-restricted CMV-specific TCR beta clonotypes, which also provided the single most frequent clonotype in two of eight donors.

This clonotype was recorded many times. Its target antigen remains unknown. Base qualities are not provided; no much larger clone lies one nucleotide away. Measured from the cysteine to the phenylalanine, the CDR3 is 15 residues long. The entry retains the CDR3 DNA only, 45 bases that are in frame from base 1. As encoded in the germline V gene, CDR1 is ENHRY while CDR2 is SYGVKD. V loses 0 bases, J loses 4 bases, and the germline ends lie 10 bases apart. The sequencer was an Illumina HiSeq 1500. TCRdb ran its own pipeline on the public reads, namely fastp trimming at Q25 and MiXCR clone calling, and kept in-frame beta chains. Each record represents a unique CDR3 protein, reported with the most common genes and DNA among its rows. In all, the sample holds about 310,000 distinct CDR3 sequences, and 15% to 20% of those were seen once. The ten largest clones take up about 12% of the sample.

Rearrangement joined TRBV10-3 to TRBJ2-1, with the D gene not clear enough to name. The sample was PBMCs. This TCR was recovered from a human donor in good health (CMV status not recorded). Some clones in this sample may be carry-over from other donors' samples. The CDR3 corresponds to CAISESTGPYNEQFF. The nucleotide sequence reads TGTGCCATCAGTGAGTCGACTGGACCTTACAATGAGCAGTTCTTC.